This TCR beta chain comes out of a study of shared clonotypes between healthy human individuals. About the research overall: Three plates each covered CD4 naive and memory; CD8 naive two, CD8 memory one.

Terminally differentiated effector memory CD45RA+ cells were excluded by CCR7 positive selection of CD45RO-negative cells. DNA at around 190 ng, around 30,000 T cell genomes, went into sorted-subset replicate PCRs. Here immunoSEQ multiplex PCR was the method, and the copy in TCRdb shows in-frame clones only, minus some. Counted here are approximately 740,000 clones, around 92% occurring once; the ten biggest clones make up around 24%. V gave up 5 bases and J gave up 9 bases, with 23 bases separating them. Germline V lookup: CDR1 MDHEN, CDR2 SYDVKM. The CDR3 spans 16 residues. V gene TRBV28 combines with J gene TRBJ1-5; TRBD1 might be the D (5 bases). The sequenced sample was naive CD8+ T cells sorted from blood. The source is a man between 25 and 39 years old in good health. The CDR3 region has the DNA TGTGCCAGCAGTCCCCCGGGCAGGGAATTTCAACTGCCCCAGCATTTT. Amino acid sequence: CASSPPGREFQLPQHF.